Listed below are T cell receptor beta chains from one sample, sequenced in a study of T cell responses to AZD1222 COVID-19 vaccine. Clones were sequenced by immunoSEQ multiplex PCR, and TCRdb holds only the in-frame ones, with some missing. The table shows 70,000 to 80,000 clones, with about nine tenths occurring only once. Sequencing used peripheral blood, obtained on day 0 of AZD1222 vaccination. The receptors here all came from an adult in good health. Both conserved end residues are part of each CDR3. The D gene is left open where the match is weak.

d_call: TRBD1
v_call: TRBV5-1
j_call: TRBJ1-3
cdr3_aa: CASSAAPTGDSGNTIYF
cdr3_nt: TGCGCCAGCAGCGCAGCACCCACAGGGGACTCTGGAAACACCATATATTTT

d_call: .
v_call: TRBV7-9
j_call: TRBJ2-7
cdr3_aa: CASSLSSGTYEQYF
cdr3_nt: TGTGCCAGCAGCTTGAGTTCAGGGACCTACGAGCAGTACTTC

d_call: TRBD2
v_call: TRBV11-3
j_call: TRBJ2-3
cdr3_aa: CASSLGLASGDTQYF
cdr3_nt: TGTGCCAGCAGCCTCGGACTAGCCTCCGGGGATACGCAGTATTTT

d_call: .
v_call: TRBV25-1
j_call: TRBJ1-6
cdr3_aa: CASRGHVNSPLHF
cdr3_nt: TGTGCCAGCAGGGGACACGTGAATTCACCCCTCCACTTT

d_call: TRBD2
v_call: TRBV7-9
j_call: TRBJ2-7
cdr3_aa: CASSPDLAGLYEQYF
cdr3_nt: TGTGCCAGCAGCCCAGACCTAGCGGGTCTATACGAGCAGTACTTC

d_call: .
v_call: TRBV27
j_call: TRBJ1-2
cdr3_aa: CASSFSGTLNYGYTF
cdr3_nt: TGTGCCAGCAGTTTCTCCGGGACACTCAACTATGGCTACACCTTC

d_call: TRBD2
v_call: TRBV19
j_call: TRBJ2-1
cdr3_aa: CASTLGLAGHNEQFF
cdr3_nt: TGTGCCAGTACCCTGGGACTAGCGGGACACAATGAGCAGTTCTTC

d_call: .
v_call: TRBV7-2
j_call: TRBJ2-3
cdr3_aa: CASTPDNPFTDTQYF
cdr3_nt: TGTGCCAGCACCCCGGACAACCCGTTCACAGATACGCAGTATTTT

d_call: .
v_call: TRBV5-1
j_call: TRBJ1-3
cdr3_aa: CASSLEPGQGNTIYF
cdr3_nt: TGCGCCAGCAGCTTGGAGCCGGGACAAGGAAACACCATATATTTT

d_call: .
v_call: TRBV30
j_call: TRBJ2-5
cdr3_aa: CAWSPRETQYF
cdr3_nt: TGTGCCTGGAGTCCTCGAGAGACCCAGTACTTC